This T cell receptor (beta chain) was obtained from a study of graft-versus-host responses after intestinal transplantation. Study summary: Tacrolimus plus steroids were given to all recipients for roughly 3 years, preceded by anti-thymocyte globulin induction.

On this clone itself: The antigen remains unidentified.

Graft tissue was processed to release intraepithelial and lamina propria lymphocytes. TCRdb's table, derived via immunoSEQ multiplex PCR, lists solely in-frame clones and lacks some. The data show tens of thousands of clones, about nine tenths seen once. Study results and limitations: Association was observed between peak circulating GvH clone levels and early post-transplant HvG declines.

The sequence derives from a human patient who received an intestinal transplant, so some T cells may come from the graft donor. The sample in question was ileum tissue, obtained approximately 200 days after intestinal transplant.

The CDR3: CASSLVAGQGKGAKNIQYF. CDR3 coding DNA: TGTGCCAGCAGCTTAGTTGCGGGACAGGGGAAAGGAGCCAAAAACATTCAGTACTTC. The genes are TRBV11-2 and TRBJ2-4, with 10 bases lining up with TRBD1. V dropped 1 base and J dropped 0; count of bases not matched to a gene: 9. There are 19 residues in the CDR3. Germline loops: CDR1 SGHAT, CDR2 FQNNGV. The whole variable domain, filled in from reference TRBV11-2 and TRBJ2-4, reads EAGVAQSPRYKIIEKRQSVAFWCNPISGHATLYWYQQILGQGPKLLIQFQNNGVVDDSQLPKDRFSAERLKGVDSTLKIQPAKLEDSAVYLCASSLVAGQGKGAKNIQYFGAGTRLSVL.